This T cell receptor (beta chain) was recorded in a study of metastatic and nonmetastatic thyroid tumors. Study-wide context: Malignant and benign thyroid patients had repertoires compared in peripheral blood and tumor or nodule tissue.

Methods used by the authors: Construction of a distant-metastasis classifier for papillary thyroid cancer relied on CDR3 differences across clinicopathological groups. MiXCR was used by TCRdb to re-call the PCR reads. These V and J calls rely on TCRdb rather than the paper's analysis. The sample contains about 7,000 clones, 15% to 20% of which appear only once. Study-wide results and limits: In blood and tumor, TCR beta diversity was reportedly significantly higher in malignant thyroid tumors than in benign nodules.

This CDR3 comprises 13 residues. Germline assignment: CDR1 DFQATT and CDR2 SNEGSKA (reference sequence). Deletions cut 6 bases from V and 0 bases from J, with 10 bases between. On this clone itself: Its antigen remains unidentified.

Patients underwent thyroid surgery, and none had received any treatment before it. The sample comprised adjacent normal tissue. This chain connects TRBV20-1 to TRBJ2-3, with a weak D call TRBD2 (7 bases). This TCR came from a male donor with papillary thyroid cancer or a benign thyroid nodule (not recorded which). Some clones in this sample may be carry-over from other donors' samples. CDR3 bases: TGCAGTGCCGGGGGGCCAAGCACAGATACGCAGTATTTT. This codes for CSAGGPSTDTQYF.